One sample yielded the 32 T cell receptor beta chains listed below, sequenced in a study of siplizumab effects on memory and regulatory T cells. Researchers cocultured the mixed lymphocyte reaction cells at 37°C for approximately six days. Their antigens are not known. Clones were sequenced by immunoSEQ multiplex PCR, and TCRdb holds only the in-frame ones, with some missing. The sample lists 10,000 to 15,000 clones, around half occurring once. The sequenced sample consisted of CFSE-low (dividing) CD8+ T cells sorted from an allogeneic mixed lymphocyte reaction. Receptors were obtained from a human donor in good health; the cells came from an allogeneic mixed lymphocyte reaction. Some clones in this sample may be carry-over from other donors' samples.

CDR3 in amino acids: CASSLLDRPSTDTQYF. The CDR3 bases are TGTGCCAGCAGCTTGTTAGACAGGCCAAGCACAGATACGCAGTATTTT. This sequence joins TRBV5-6 and TRBJ2-3; D may be TRBD1 (6 bases). Trimming pared 1 base from V and 0 bases from J, leaving 12 bases between. This CDR3 is 16 amino acids long. The germline V gene encodes CDR1 SGHDT and CDR2 YYEEEE.

The gene calls are TRBV5-4 and TRBJ2-2; a possible D gene is TRBD2 (6 bases). The CDR3 is 14 residues long. Germline-derived CDR1 and CDR2 are SGHNT and YYREEE (reference sequence). The V and J ends lost 5 bases and 4 bases respectively, with 12 bases between them. In DNA, the CDR3 is TGTGCCAGCAGTCCGGGACTGTCCACCGGGGAGCTGTTTTTT. It yields the protein CASSPGLSTGELFF.

The chain employs TRBV19 and TRBJ1-6, with D hard to call. This CDR3 comprises 14 residues. Trimming pared 5 bases from V and 8 bases from J, leaving 13 bases between. CDR1 and CDR2 (germline): LNHDA, SQIVND (reference sequence). As DNA, the CDR3 is TGTGCCAGTAGTCTTTTCGGGGATTATTCACCCCTCCACTTT. Translation gives CASSLFGDYSPLHF. Full variable domain (remainder filled in from reference TRBV19 and TRBJ1-6): DGGITQSPKYLFRKEGQNVTLSCEQNLNHDAMYWYRQDPGQGLRLIYYSQIVNDFQKGDIAEGYSVSREKKESFPLTVTSAQKNPTAFYLCASSLFGDYSPLHFGNGTRLTVT.

The chain joins TRBV12-5 to TRBJ2-5; D possibly corresponds to TRBD2 (6 bases). There are 14 residues in the CDR3. Germline CDR1 and CDR2: LGHNT and FRNRAP. V lost 7 bases, J lost 4 bases, and 16 bases lay in between. CDR3 region: CASAPMSGGETQYF. CDR3 bases: TGTGCTAGTGCCCCAATGTCCGGGGGAGAGACCCAGTACTTC.

This clone has only a few counts. The rearrangement links TRBV6-1 to TRBJ2-7; TRBD1 aligns across 10 bases. The CDR3 loop spans 15 amino acids. Germline loops: CDR1 MNHNS, CDR2 SASEGT. Trimming removed 1 base from V and 2 bases from J; junction bases left unmatched: 2. Here the CDR3 DNA reads TGTGCCAGCAGTGAAGGAGGGACAGGGGCCTACGAGCAGTACTTC. Translation gives CASSEGGTGAYEQYF.

This chain joins TRBV18 and TRBJ2-1, with D maybe TRBD2 (6 bases). Deletions cut 1 base from V and 7 bases from J, with 11 bases between. This CDR3 contains 14 residues. CDR1 is KGHSH and CDR2 is LQKENI in the germline V gene. The DNA for the CDR3 is TGTGCCAGCTCACCACAGGGACTCTGGAATGAGCAGTTCTTC. Translating it yields CASSPQGLWNEQFF.

This rearrangement joins TRBV11-2 to TRBJ1-2; tentative D call: TRBD1 (5 bases). Germline loops: CDR1 SGHAT, CDR2 FQNNGV. V was trimmed by 4 bases and J by 4 bases, leaving 13 bases between them. The CDR3 runs to 14 residues. This CDR3 reads CASSSEGRLYGYTF. In nucleotides, the CDR3 is TGTGCCAGCAGCTCCGAGGGACGGCTCTATGGCTACACCTTC.

This clone has just one count. The chain employs TRBV5-8 and TRBJ2-1, with D possibly matching TRBD1 (6 bases). There are 13 residues in the CDR3. Germline V gene sequence: CDR1 SGHTS, CDR2 YDEGEE. V shed 3 bases and J shed 3 bases, with 7 bases lying between them. The CDR3 loop is CASSSGHYNEQFF. The CDR3, as DNA: TGTGCCAGCAGCTCGGGACACTACAATGAGCAGTTCTTC.

The chain couples TRBV11-2 to TRBJ1-1; D remains ambiguous. The CDR3 runs 13 residues. From germline, CDR1 is SGHAT and CDR2 FQNNGV. The V gene lost 3 bases and the J gene lost 6 bases, with 11 bases spanning the gap. The CDR3 DNA reads as TGTGCCAGCAGCTTCCTCCGGGCGGCTGAAGCTTTCTTT. Its translation is CASSFLRAAEAFF.

The chain joins TRBV7-9 to TRBJ2-1; the D is unclear. Germline assignment: CDR1 SEHNR and CDR2 FQNEAQ (reference sequence). The CDR3 has 13 residues. Trimming removed 4 bases from V and 0 bases from J, with 4 bases in between. DNA of the CDR3: TGTGCCAGCAGCTCTATCTCCTACAATGAGCAGTTCTTC. Protein: CASSSISYNEQFF. Full variable domain (rest looked up from reference TRBV7-9 and TRBJ2-1): DTGVSQNPRHKITKRGQNVTFRCDPISEHNRLYWYRQTLGQGPEFLTYFQNEAQLEKSRLLSDRFSAERPKGSFSTLEIQRTEQGDSAMYLCASSSISYNEQFFGPGTRLTVL.

The gene calls are TRBV11-2 and TRBJ2-5, with no clear D. V was pared by 1 base and J by 7 bases, with 16 bases between. The CDR3 totals 15 residues. Germline lookup yields CDR1 SGHAT and CDR2 FQNNGV. The DNA for the CDR3 is TGTGCCAGCAGCTTAGGGGCAGCGCCACCATGGACCCAGTACTTC. Translating it yields CASSLGAAPPWTQYF.

The chain uses TRBV7-9 and TRBJ2-5; D may be TRBD1 (6 bases). Per the germline V gene, CDR1 is SEHNR and CDR2 is FQNEAQ (reference sequence). The CDR3 is made up of 15 amino acids. Trimming removed 1 base from V and 2 bases from J, with 11 bases in between. The CDR3 sequence is CASSLVYTGQETQYF. CDR3 nucleotide sequence: TGTGCCAGCAGCTTAGTGTATACAGGGCAAGAGACCCAGTACTTC.

The chain's CDR3 is CASSLAPTGFNEKLFF. In nucleotides, the CDR3 is TGTGCCAGCAGCTTAGCGCCGACAGGGTTTAATGAAAAACTGTTTTTT. This sequence joins TRBV7-9 and TRBJ1-4, with 7 bases identical to TRBD1. The V gene end was trimmed by 0 bases and the J gene end by 4 bases; junction bases not matched to a gene: 5. CDR1 is SEHNR, CDR2 FQNEAQ, per germline (reference sequence). CDR3 length: 16 residues.

The chain recombines TRBV6-5 with TRBJ1-1; TRBD1 is a possible D gene (6 bases). Germline lookup yields CDR1 MNHEY and CDR2 SVGAGI. Trimming cost V 6 bases and J 7 bases, with 15 bases left between them. The CDR3 has 13 residues. CDR3 coding DNA: TGTGCCAGCAGAACAGGGACCCCAATTGAAGCTTTCTTT. It is translated as CASRTGTPIEAFF.

Here the CDR3 reads CASSDASGRAVDIRYEQYF. CDR3 in DNA: TGTGCCAGCAGCGATGCTAGCGGGAGGGCCGTTGATATAAGGTACGAGCAGTACTTC. The V call is TRBV2, the J call TRBJ2-7; 12 nucleotides match TRBD2. V dropped 6 bases and J dropped 4; count of bases not matched to a gene: 19. CDR3 length equals 19 residues. Germline CDR1 is SNHLY and CDR2 is FYNNEI.

The rearrangement links TRBV19 to TRBJ1-3; D is undetermined. V lost 2 bases to trimming and J lost 0 bases, with 8 bases between them. The CDR3 extends over 15 amino acids. Germline V lookup: CDR1 LNHDA, CDR2 SQIVND (reference sequence). CDR3: CASSITGSSGNTIYF. The CDR3 DNA follows: TGTGCCAGTAGTATAACGGGGAGCTCTGGAAACACCATATATTTT. The full variable domain, with the rest looked up from reference TRBV19 and TRBJ1-3, is DGGITQSPKYLFRKEGQNVTLSCEQNLNHDAMYWYRQDPGQGLRLIYYSQIVNDFQKGDIAEGYSVSREKKESFPLTVTSAQKNPTAFYLCASSITGSSGNTIYFGEGSWLTVV.

This clone was detected only a few times. CDR3 coding DNA: TGCGCCAGCAGCCAAGAGGGTTATGCCGTCGCAGATACGCAGTATTTT. Amino acids: CASSQEGYAVADTQYF. The V and J genes are TRBV4-1 and TRBJ2-3; D is undetermined. Trimming pared 0 bases from V and 4 bases from J, leaving 14 bases between. The CDR3 is made up of 16 amino acids. Germline assignment: CDR1 MGHRA and CDR2 YSYEKL.

This clone was seen once. The identical CDR3 is also encoded by other nucleotide sequences in the sample. The rearrangement uses TRBV19 and TRBJ2-7; 10 nucleotides line up with TRBD1. In germline, CDR1 is LNHDA, CDR2 SQIVND (reference sequence). This CDR3 spans 14 amino acids. The junction had 1 base not matched to a gene; V was cut back by 4 bases and J by 1 base. CDR3 in amino acids: CASSTGQGSYEQYF. The CDR3 coding sequence is TGTGCCAGTAGTACGGGACAGGGGTCCTACGAGCAGTACTTC.

CDR3 coding DNA: TGTGCCAGCAGCTTAACCCAGGGGAACTATGGCTACACCTTC. Translated: CASSLTQGNYGYTF. The chain carries TRBV7-3 and TRBJ1-2, with a possible D match to TRBD1 (6 bases). Trimming shortened V by 0 bases and J by 2 bases, and 7 bases separated the two germline ends. Germline lookup yields CDR1 SGHTA and CDR2 FQGTGA. The CDR3 runs to 14 residues.

This clone is a singleton in its sample. Relative to the germline gene, one junction end is altered; a read error may explain this. This chain joins TRBV5-1 and TRBJ2-3; 10 bases are a match to TRBD2. Germline CDR1 and CDR2: SGHRS and YFSETQ. This CDR3 spans 16 amino acids. CDR3 sequence reads: CTSSLALAGVTDTQYF. The CDR3 nucleotides are TGCACCAGCAGCTTGGCCCTAGCGGGGGTGACAGATACGCAGTATTTT.

The genes are TRBV7-8 and TRBJ2-7; 10 bases are a match to TRBD1. The CDR3 runs 15 residues. The V segment lost 5 bases and the J segment 5 bases; nucleotides outside the gene matches: 9. The germline V gene encodes CDR1 SGHVS and CDR2 FQNEAQ. This CDR3 reads CASSPQDRGWNEQYF. In DNA form, the CDR3 reads TGTGCCAGCAGCCCACAGGACAGGGGGTGGAACGAGCAGTACTTC.

This clone was counted only a few times. The gene calls are TRBV14 and TRBJ2-7; no firm D call. The CDR3 has 18 amino acids. Germline values: CDR1 SGHDN, CDR2 FVKESK. The V and J ends lost 6 bases and 1 base respectively, with 25 bases between them. The CDR3 protein is CASSSRGVGIGFSYEQYF. In nucleotides, the CDR3 is TGTGCCAGCAGTTCACGTGGAGTAGGTATAGGCTTTTCCTACGAGCAGTACTTC. The complete variable domain, with remaining parts taken from reference TRBV14 and TRBJ2-7, reads EAGVTQFPSHSVIEKGQTVTLRCDPISGHDNLYWYRRVMGKEIKFLLHFVKESKQDESGMPNNRFLAERTGGTYSTLKVQPAELEDSGVYFCASSSRGVGIGFSYEQYFGPGTRLTVT.

This clone was observed a few times. The chain is built from TRBV4-1 and TRBJ2-3; D is unresolved. V dropped 4 bases and J dropped 6 bases, with 20 bases sitting between them. Looked up from germline, CDR1 is MGHRA and CDR2 is YSYEKL. CDR3 length: 16 residues. CDR3 in amino acids: CASSLLDTAVWDTQYF. CDR3 DNA: TGCGCCAGCAGCCTCCTGGATACGGCGGTTTGGGATACGCAGTATTTT.

This clone has a handful of counts. The chain uses TRBV19 and TRBJ2-1; the D gene is possibly TRBD1 (6 bases). This CDR3 comprises 13 residues. Germline CDR1 and CDR2: LNHDA and SQIVND (reference sequence). V was pared by 1 base and J by 7 bases, with 8 bases between. CDR3 sequence (DNA): TGTGCCAGTAGTATAGGAAGGGGGAATGAGCAGTTCTTC. Translating gives CASSIGRGNEQFF.

This clone was detected a few times. The chain has TRBV5-1 and TRBJ2-1; no clear D. This CDR3 spans 12 amino acids. The V end lost 6 bases, the J end lost 7 bases, and 11 bases lay between the germline ends. The germline gives CDR1 SGHRS, CDR2 YFSETQ. The CDR3 bases are TGCGCCAGCATAGACTTTACGAATGAGCAGTTCTTC. This encodes CASIDFTNEQFF. Full variable domain (remainder filled in from reference TRBV5-1 and TRBJ2-1): KAGVTQTPRYLIKTRGQQVTLSCSPISGHRSVSWYQQTPGQGLQFLFEYFSETQRNKGNFPGRFSGRQFSNSRSEMNVSTLELGDSALYLCASIDFTNEQFFGPGTRLTVL.

This clone was observed a single time. The chain has TRBV7-9 and TRBJ2-1; D is possibly TRBD1 (6 bases). Germline V gene sequence: CDR1 SEHNR, CDR2 FQNEAQ (reference sequence). V lost 6 bases and J lost 0, with 15 bases in between. The CDR3 sequence is 16 residues long. CDR3 coding DNA: TGTGCCAGCAGTGCCCAGGGGAGACGCTCCTACAATGAGCAGTTCTTC. Its protein is CASSAQGRRSYNEQFF.

This clone appeared a single time. The CDR3 bases are TGTGCCAGTAGTCCGGGGTTCGGCTACGAGCAGTACTTC. Its translation is CASSPGFGYEQYF. The chain joins TRBV19 to TRBJ2-7; TRBD2 might be the D (5 bases). Trimming cost V 5 bases and J 3 bases, with 11 bases left between them. Germline lookup yields CDR1 LNHDA and CDR2 SQIVND (reference sequence). This CDR3 has 13 amino acids.

The chain uses TRBV27 and TRBJ1-2; D gene uncertain. The V gene lost 6 bases and the J gene lost 0 bases, with 11 bases spanning the gap. Germline V gene lookup returns CDR1 MNHEY and CDR2 SMNVEV (reference sequence). This CDR3 is built from 14 residues. The CDR3, as DNA: TGTGCCAGCAGCACCCTGGATGCTAACTATGGCTACACCTTC. Its protein is CASSTLDANYGYTF.

By proportion, this clone is medium-sized. The chain uses TRBV6-1 and TRBJ2-2; TRBD1 agrees at 7 bases. In germline, CDR1 is MNHNS, CDR2 SASEGT. This CDR3 spans 15 amino acids. The J segment lost 2 bases and the V segment lost 6 bases, leaving 6 bases of the junction unmatched. The CDR3 here is CASRAGTENTGELFF. CDR3 sequence (DNA): TGTGCCAGCAGAGCCGGGACAGAAAACACCGGGGAGCTGTTTTTT.

This clone was observed a handful of times. The J gene is TRBJ2-7, the V gene TRBV29-1, with D perhaps assigned TRBD1 or TRBD2 (5 bases each). The CDR3 is made up of 13 amino acids. The V gene's germline CDR1 is SQVTM and CDR2 ANQGSEA. V was pared by 3 bases and J by 2 bases, with 11 bases between. Here the CDR3 DNA reads TGCAGCGTTGATTTAGGGACGACCTACGAGCAGTACTTC. Its translation is CSVDLGTTYEQYF.

In its sample, this clone is medium-sized. This chain connects TRBV11-2 to TRBJ1-6; perhaps TRBD1 as D (6 bases). The CDR3 has 13 amino acids. Looked up from germline, CDR1 is SGHAT and CDR2 is FQNNGV. Trimming removed 3 bases at V and 9 bases at J, with 9 bases between. The CDR3 reads CASSFGGGSPLHF. Written as DNA, the CDR3 is TGTGCCAGCAGCTTTGGGGGCGGTTCACCCCTCCACTTT. The full variable domain, with the rest looked up from reference TRBV11-2 and TRBJ1-6, is EAGVAQSPRYKIIEKRQSVAFWCNPISGHATLYWYQQILGQGPKLLIQFQNNGVVDDSQLPKDRFSAERLKGVDSTLKIQPAKLEDSAVYLCASSFGGGSPLHFGNGTRLTVT.

The rearrangement links TRBV29-1 to TRBJ2-3; 8 nucleotides agree with TRBD2. This CDR3 has 14 amino acids. The V gene's germline CDR1 is SQVTM and CDR2 ANQGSEA. Trimming took 7 bases from V and 1 from J; bases not matched to a gene: 7. The CDR3 loop is CSGEGRGGTDTQYF. CDR3 in DNA: TGCAGCGGTGAGGGGCGGGGGGGCACAGATACGCAGTATTTT.